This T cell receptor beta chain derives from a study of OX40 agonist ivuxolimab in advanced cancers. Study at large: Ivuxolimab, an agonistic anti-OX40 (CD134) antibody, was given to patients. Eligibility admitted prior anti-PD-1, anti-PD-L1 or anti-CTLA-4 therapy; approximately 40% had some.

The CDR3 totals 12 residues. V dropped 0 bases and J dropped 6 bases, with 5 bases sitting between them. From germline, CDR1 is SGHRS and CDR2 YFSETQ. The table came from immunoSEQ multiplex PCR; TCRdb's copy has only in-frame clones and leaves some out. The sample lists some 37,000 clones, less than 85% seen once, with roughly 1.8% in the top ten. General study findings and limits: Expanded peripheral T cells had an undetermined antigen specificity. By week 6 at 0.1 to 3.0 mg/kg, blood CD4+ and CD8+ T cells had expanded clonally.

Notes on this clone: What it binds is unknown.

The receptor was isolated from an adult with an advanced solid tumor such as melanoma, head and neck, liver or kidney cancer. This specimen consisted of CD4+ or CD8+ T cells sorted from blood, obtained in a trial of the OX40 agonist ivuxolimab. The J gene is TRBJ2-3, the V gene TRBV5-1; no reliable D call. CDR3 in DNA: TGCGCCAGCAGCTTGGTGGGGGATACGCAGTATTTT. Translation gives CASSLVGDTQYF.